This TCR beta chain is drawn from a study of OX40 agonist ivuxolimab in advanced cancers. With regard to the full study: The costimulatory receptor OX40 (CD134) was targeted by ivuxolimab, a fully human IgG2 agonistic monoclonal antibody. Intravenous ivuxolimab was administered to patients every 2 weeks at six dose levels: 0.01, 0.1, 0.3, 1.5, 3 and 10 mg/kg. Of the 50 to 55 dose-escalation patients, hepatocellular carcinoma was present in about 19, melanoma in roughly 15, renal cell carcinoma in 9 and head and neck cancer in 9. The dose-escalation cohort was roughly 80% male with a mean age of about 60 years, ranging from about 20 to 85. Patients were allowed to have had prior anti-PD-1, anti-PD-L1 or anti-CTLA-4 therapy, and around 40% of the dose-escalation patients had previously received checkpoint inhibitors. Partial responses were achieved by three dose-escalation patients, of whom one had hepatocellular carcinoma and two had cutaneous melanoma. The purpose of peripheral TCRbeta sequencing was to test whether ivuxolimab changed TCR sequence diversity and led to clonal T-cell expansion. The paper describes the monotherapy dose-escalation part (N = 52 patients) of the phase I trial of ivuxolimab.

Genomic DNA was extracted from sorted cells for sequencing of the TCRbeta CDR3 region. TCRbeta CDR3 regions were sequenced using the immunoSEQ Assay. In its TCRdb copy, this immuneACCESS table keeps in-frame sequences only and misses some clones. Where compared with another copy, unresolved V genes explain less than half of these, and the others have no known cause. The sample table lists roughly 63,000 clones, about 85% of them with a count of one. The ten largest account for 1% to 1.5% of the sample. The junction shows trimming of 1 base on V and 4 bases on J, and the gene matches do not reach 5 bases of it. The CDR3 spans 15 residues, from the cysteine through the phenylalanine. The read is trimmed to its CDR3 DNA, 45 bases read in frame from base 1. CDR1 is given as SNHLY and CDR2 as FYNNEI, both from the germline V gene. Overall results and qualifications from the work: In partial responders in the 0.1-3.0 mg/kg groups, normalized peripheral clonal expansion was found to be among the lowest, especially among CD8+ T cells. After ivuxolimab, more expanded clones were found on average in CD8+ T cells than in CD4+ T cells. Antigen specificity was not determined for the clonally expanded peripheral T cells. Low levels of normalized T-cell clonal expansion were also shown by some nonresponding patients. At doses of 0.1 to 3.0 mg/kg, clonal expansion of both CD4+ and CD8+ blood T cells was observed from baseline to week 6.

About this clone itself: Its target antigen remains unknown. No much larger clonotype is one base removed from it; base qualities were not supplied.

Patients with a history of autoimmune disease or receiving systemic immunosuppression were excluded from the trial. In every dose cohort, peripheral blood was drawn for TCR sequencing at baseline, cycle 4 day 1, and cycle 7 day 1. The samples were taken from a phase I, first-in-human, multicenter, open-label dose-escalation trial of ivuxolimab. The trial enrolled adults with locally advanced or metastatic head and neck squamous cell, hepatocellular, melanoma or renal cell carcinoma. Before TCR sequencing, CD4+ and CD8+ T cells were separately sorted from peripheral blood. Sequenced material: CD4+ or CD8+ T cells sorted from blood, taken in a trial of the OX40 agonist ivuxolimab. The sequence was obtained from an adult with an advanced solid tumor such as melanoma, head and neck, liver or kidney cancer. The V and J segments used are TRBV2 and TRBJ2-3, with 7 bases in between that match TRBD2. The DNA reads as follows: TGTGCCAGCAGTGAAGATGGACTAGTTGCAGATACGCAGTATTTT. Its translation is CASSEDGLVADTQYF.